This entry concerns a single T cell receptor (beta chain). CDR1 and CDR2 (germline): MGHRA, YSYEKL. This CDR3 region has 19 residues. V was clipped by 4 bases and J by 4 bases; unmatched bases: 15. These data belong to a study of blood T cell repertoires in COVID-19. Study in general: There were acute and convalescent COVID-19 samples, and they came from the United States, Italy and Spain. PBMCs, B-cell-depleted T cells, or T cells were the source of the cDNA or gDNA that made up the material.

Authors' analysis steps: Counts of nucleated cells, estimated from reference gene primer amplification, were obtained. Produced via immunoSEQ multiplex PCR; TCRdb's table is partial and in-frame only. V, J and clone size are taken as reported in that table, and D and trimming were inferred from the DNA itself. The table has more than 85,000 clones, around 80% seen once. This chain links TRBV4-1 with TRBJ2-1, with TRBD2 matching over 11 bases. Sequenced material: peripheral blood. The origin of this receptor is a woman older than 75 with acute or convalescent COVID-19. CDR3 residues: CASSRSESPGLAEYNEQFF. CDR3 bases: TGCGCCAGCAGCCGGAGCGAATCTCCGGGACTAGCGGAGTACAATGAGCAGTTCTTC.